This T cell receptor (beta chain) was sequenced for a study of blood T cell repertoires in COVID-19. About the research overall: The origin of the acute and convalescent COVID-19 samples was the United States, Italy and Spain.

With V trimmed by 3 bases and J by 8 bases, 10 bases remained unmatched. This CDR3 region has 15 residues. The germline CDR1 and CDR2 sequences are LNHDA and SQIVND (reference sequence). Profiling relied on immunoSEQ multiplex PCR, and the TCRdb table lists in-frame clones only, not all of them. The table shows about 220,000 clones, with 82% occurring only once. The source material was peripheral blood. The TCR sequence derives from a woman in her 70s with COVID-19, enrolled during active disease. This rearrangement joins TRBV19 to TRBJ2-4, with 7 bases that match TRBD2. DNA of the CDR3: TGTGCCAGTAGTATCAGGGCCCCCGGGGGGTACATTCAGTACTTC. It codes for CASSIRAPGGYIQYF.